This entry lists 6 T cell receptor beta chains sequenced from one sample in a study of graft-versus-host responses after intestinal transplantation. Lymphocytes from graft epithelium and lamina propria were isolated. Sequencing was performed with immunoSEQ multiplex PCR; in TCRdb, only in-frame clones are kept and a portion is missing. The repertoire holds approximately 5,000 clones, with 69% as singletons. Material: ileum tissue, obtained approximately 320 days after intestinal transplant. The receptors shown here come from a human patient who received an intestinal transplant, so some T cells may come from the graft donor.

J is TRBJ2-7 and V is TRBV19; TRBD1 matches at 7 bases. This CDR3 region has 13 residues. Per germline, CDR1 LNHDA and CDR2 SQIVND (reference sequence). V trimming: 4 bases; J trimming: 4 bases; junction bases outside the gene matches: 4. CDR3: CASSNWDSYEQYF. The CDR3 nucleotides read TGTGCCAGTAGTAATTGGGACAGTTACGAGCAGTACTTC.

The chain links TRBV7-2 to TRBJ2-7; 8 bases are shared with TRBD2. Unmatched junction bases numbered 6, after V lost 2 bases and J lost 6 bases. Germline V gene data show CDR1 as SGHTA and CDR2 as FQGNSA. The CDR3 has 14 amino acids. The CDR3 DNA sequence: TGTGCCAGCAGCTTACGGCGGGAGGCGGGCGAGCAGTACTTC. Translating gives CASSLRREAGEQYF.

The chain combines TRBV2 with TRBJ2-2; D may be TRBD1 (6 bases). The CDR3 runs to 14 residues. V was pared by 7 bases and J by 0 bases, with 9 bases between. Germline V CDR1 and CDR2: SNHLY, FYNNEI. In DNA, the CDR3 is TGTGCCAGCACTGCAGGGGCGAACACCGGGGAGCTGTTTTTT. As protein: CASTAGANTGELFF.

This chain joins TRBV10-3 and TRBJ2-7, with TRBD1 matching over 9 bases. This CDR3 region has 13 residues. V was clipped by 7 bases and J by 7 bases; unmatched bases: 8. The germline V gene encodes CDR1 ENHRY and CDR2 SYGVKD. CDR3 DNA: TGTGCCATCACCGGGACAGGGATAAGTGAGCAGTACTTC. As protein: CAITGTGISEQYF.

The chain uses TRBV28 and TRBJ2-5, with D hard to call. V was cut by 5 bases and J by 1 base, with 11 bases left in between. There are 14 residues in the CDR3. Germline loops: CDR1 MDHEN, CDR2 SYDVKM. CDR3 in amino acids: CASSLPEFQETQYF. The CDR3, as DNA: TGTGCCAGCAGTCTACCGGAGTTCCAAGAGACCCAGTACTTC.

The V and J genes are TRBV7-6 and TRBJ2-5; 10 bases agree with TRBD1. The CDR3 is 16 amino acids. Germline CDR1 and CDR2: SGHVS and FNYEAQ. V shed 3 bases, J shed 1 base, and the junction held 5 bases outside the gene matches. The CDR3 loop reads CASSFRRDRGQETQYF. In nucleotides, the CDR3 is TGTGCCAGCAGCTTCCGTAGGGACAGGGGCCAAGAGACCCAGTACTTC.